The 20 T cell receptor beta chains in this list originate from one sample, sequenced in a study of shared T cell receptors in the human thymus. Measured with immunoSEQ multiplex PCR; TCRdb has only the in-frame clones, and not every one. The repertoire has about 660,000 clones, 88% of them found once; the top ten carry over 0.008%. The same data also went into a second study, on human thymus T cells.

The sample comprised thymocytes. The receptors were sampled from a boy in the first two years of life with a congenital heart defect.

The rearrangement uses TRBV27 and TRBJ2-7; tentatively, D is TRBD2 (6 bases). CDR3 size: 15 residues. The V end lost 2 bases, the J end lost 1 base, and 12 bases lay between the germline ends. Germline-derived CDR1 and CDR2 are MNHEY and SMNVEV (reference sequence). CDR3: CASSLRGLSSYEQYF. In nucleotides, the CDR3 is TGTGCCAGCAGTTTACGGGGGTTGTCGTCCTACGAGCAGTACTTC.

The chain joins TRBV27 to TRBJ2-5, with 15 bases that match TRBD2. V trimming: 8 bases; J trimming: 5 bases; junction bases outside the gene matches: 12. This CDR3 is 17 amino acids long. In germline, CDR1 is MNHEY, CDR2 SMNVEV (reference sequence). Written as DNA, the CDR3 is TGTGCCAGCTCCCCCTTGGGGGGACTAGCGGGAGGTGAGACCCAGTACTTC. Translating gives CASSPLGGLAGGETQYF.

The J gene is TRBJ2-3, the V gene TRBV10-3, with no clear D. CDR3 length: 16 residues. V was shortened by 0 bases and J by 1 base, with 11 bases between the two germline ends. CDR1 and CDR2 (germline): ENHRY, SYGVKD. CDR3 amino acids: CAISESARSGTDTQYF. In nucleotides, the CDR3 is TGTGCCATCAGTGAGTCGGCGAGGTCCGGCACAGATACGCAGTATTTT.

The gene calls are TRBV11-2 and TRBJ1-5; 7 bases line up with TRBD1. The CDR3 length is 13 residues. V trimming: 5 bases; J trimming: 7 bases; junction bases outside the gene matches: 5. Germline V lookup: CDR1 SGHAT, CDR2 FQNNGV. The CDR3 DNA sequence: TGTGCCAGCAGCCCAGGGGGAGGCCAGCCCCAGCATTTT. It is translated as CASSPGGGQPQHF.

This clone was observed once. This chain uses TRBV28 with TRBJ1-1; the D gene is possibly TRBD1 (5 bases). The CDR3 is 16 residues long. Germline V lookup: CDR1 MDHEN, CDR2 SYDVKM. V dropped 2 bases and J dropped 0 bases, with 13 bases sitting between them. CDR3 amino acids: CASSLIAGPVNTEAFF. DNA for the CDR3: TGTGCCAGCAGTTTAATAGCGGGGCCGGTGAACACTGAAGCTTTCTTT.

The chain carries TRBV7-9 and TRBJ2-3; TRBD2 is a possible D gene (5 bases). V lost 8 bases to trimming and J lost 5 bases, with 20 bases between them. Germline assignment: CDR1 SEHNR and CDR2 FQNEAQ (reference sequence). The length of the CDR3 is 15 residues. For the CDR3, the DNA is TGTGCCAGCCCGCCAAGCGGACCCGCGGTAGATACGCAGTATTTT. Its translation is CASPPSGPAVDTQYF.

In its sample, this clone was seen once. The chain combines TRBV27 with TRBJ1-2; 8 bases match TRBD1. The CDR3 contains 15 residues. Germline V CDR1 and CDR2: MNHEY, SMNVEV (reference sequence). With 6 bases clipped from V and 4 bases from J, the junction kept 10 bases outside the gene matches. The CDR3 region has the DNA TGTGCCAGCAGGAAAGACAGGGGAGAGCGCTATGGCTACACCTTC. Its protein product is CASRKDRGERYGYTF.

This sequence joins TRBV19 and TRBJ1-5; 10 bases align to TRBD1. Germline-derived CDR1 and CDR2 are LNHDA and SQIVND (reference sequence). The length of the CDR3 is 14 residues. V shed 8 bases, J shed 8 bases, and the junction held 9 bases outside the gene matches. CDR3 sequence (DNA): TGTGCCAGTGGGGGGACAGGGGCGTCGGAGCCCCAGCATTTT. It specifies CASGGTGASEPQHF.

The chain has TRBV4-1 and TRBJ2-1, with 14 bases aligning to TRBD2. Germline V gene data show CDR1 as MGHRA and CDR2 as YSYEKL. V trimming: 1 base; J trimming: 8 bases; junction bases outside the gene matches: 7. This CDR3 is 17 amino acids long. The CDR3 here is CASSQAGTSGSIDEQFF. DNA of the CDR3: TGCGCCAGCAGCCAAGCCGGGACTAGCGGGAGTATCGATGAGCAGTTCTTC.

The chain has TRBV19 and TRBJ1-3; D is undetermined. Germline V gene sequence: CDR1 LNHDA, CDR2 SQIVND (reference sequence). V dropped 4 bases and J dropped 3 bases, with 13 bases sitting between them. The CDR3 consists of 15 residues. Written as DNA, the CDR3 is TGTGCCAGTAGTACGCCGCCAGGCTATGGAAACACCATATATTTT. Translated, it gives CASSTPPGYGNTIYF.

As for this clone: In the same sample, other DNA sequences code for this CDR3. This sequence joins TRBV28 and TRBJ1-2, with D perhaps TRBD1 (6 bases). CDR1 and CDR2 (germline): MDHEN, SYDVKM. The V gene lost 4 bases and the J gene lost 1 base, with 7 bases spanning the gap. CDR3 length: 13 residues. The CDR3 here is CASSSDSNYGYTF. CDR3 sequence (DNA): TGTGCCAGCAGTTCGGACAGTAACTATGGCTACACCTTC.

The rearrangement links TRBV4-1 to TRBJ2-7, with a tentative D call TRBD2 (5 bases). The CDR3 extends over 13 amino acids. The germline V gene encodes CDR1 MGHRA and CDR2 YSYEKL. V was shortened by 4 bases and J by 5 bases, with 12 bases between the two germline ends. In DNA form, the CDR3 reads TGCGCCAGCAGCCCCCTGGGCGGGCACGAGCAGTACTTC. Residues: CASSPLGGHEQYF.

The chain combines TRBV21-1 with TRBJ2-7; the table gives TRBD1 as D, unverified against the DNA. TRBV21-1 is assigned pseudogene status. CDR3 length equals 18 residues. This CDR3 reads CASSKALIGTGSSGEQYF. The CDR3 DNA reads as TGTGCCAGCAGCAAAGCGCTAATAGGGACAGGCTCTTCGGGCGAGCAGTACTTC.

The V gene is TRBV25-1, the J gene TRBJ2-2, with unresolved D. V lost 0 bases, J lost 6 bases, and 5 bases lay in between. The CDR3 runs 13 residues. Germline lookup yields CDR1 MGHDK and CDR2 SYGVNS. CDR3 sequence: CASSEYSPGELFF. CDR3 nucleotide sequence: TGTGCCAGCAGTGAATACTCCCCCGGGGAGCTGTTTTTT.

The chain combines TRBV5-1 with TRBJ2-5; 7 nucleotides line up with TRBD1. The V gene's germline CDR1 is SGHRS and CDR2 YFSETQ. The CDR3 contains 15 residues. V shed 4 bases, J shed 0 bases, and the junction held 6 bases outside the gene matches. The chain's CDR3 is CASSHRGKYQETQYF. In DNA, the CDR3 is TGCGCCAGCAGCCACAGGGGAAAGTACCAAGAGACCCAGTACTTC.

This CDR3 reads CASSLSHDRAHYGYTF. The CDR3 DNA is TGTGCCAGCAGTTTATCCCACGACAGGGCCCACTATGGCTACACCTTC. This sequence joins TRBV28 and TRBJ1-2, with 7 bases identical to TRBD1. V was clipped by 1 base and J by 3 bases; unmatched bases: 8. This CDR3 contains 16 residues. Per germline, CDR1 MDHEN and CDR2 SYDVKM.

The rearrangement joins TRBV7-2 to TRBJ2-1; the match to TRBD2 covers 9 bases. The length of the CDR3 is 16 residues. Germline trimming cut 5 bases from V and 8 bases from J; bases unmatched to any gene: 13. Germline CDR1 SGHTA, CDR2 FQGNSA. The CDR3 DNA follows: TGTGCCAGCAGCCCCCCCAGGGCGGGAGGGCCTCATGAGCAGTTCTTC. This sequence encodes CASSPPRAGGPHEQFF.

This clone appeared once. CDR3 sequence (DNA): TGCGCCAGCAGCTTGTGGCCGAGACAGGGTCCCGAGCAGTACTTC. It translates to CASSLWPRQGPEQYF. The rearrangement links TRBV5-1 to TRBJ2-7; 7 bases fit TRBD1. Germline CDR1 is SGHRS and CDR2 is YFSETQ. The V and J ends lost 1 base and 6 bases, in that order; junction bases with no gene match: 10. The CDR3 sequence is 15 residues long.

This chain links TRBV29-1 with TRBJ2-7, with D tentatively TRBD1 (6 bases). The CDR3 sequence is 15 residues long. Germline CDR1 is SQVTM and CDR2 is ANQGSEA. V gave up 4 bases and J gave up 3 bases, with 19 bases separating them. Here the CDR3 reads CSVVTSWDTLYEQYF. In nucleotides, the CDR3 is TGCAGCGTTGTTACTTCGTGGGACACCCTCTACGAGCAGTACTTC.

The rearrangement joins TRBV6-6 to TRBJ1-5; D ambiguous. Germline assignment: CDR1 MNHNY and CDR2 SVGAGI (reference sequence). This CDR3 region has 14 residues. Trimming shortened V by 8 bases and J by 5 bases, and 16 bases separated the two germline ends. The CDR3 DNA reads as TGTGCCAGCGAATTTTTCCGCGGAGATCAGCCCCAGCATTTT. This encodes CASEFFRGDQPQHF.